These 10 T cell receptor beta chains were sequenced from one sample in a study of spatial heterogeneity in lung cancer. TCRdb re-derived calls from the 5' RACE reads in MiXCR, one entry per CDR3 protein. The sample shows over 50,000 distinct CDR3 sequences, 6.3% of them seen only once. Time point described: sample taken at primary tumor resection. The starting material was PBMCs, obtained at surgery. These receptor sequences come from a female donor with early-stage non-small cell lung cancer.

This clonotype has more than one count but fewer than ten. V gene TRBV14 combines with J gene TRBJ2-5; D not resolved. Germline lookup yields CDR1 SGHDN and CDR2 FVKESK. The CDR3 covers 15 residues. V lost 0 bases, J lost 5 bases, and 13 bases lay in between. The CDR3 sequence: CASSQDRVVGETQYF. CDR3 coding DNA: TGTGCCAGCAGCCAAGATCGGGTCGTTGGGGAGACCCAGTACTTC.

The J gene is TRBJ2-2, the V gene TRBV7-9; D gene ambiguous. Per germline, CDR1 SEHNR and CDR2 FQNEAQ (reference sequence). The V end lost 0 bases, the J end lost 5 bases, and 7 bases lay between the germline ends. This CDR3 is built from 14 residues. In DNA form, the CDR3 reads TGTGCCAGCAGCTTAGCGATGGCAACCGGGGAGCTGTTTTTT. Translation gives CASSLAMATGELFF. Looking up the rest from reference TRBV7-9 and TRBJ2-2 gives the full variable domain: DTGVSQNPRHKITKRGQNVTFRCDPISEHNRLYWYRQTLGQGPEFLTYFQNEAQLEKSRLLSDRFSAERPKGSFSTLEIQRTEQGDSAMYLCASSLAMATGELFFGEGSRLTVL.

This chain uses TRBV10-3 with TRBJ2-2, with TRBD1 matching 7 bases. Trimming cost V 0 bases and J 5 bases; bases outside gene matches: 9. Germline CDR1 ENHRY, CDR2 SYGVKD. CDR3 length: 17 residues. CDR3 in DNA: TGTGCCATCAGTGAGTCAAGGGACAGAATACAAACCGGGGAGCTGTTTTTT. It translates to CAISESRDRIQTGELFF.

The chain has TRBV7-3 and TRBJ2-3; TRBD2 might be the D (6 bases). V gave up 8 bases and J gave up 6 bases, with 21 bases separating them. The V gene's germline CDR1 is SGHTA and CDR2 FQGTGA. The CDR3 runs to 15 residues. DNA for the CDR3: TGTGCCAGCGGACCGCTCGCGGGGCTTGGGGATACGCAGTATTTT. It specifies CASGPLAGLGDTQYF.

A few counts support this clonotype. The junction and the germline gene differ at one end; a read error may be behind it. The CDR3 here is CASSFPPRESQYF. The CDR3 DNA reads TGTGCCAGCAGTTTTCCCCCGCGAGAGTCCCAGTACTTC. The chain recombines TRBV28 with TRBJ2-5; D not resolved. Germline V gene data show CDR1 as MDHEN and CDR2 as SYDVKM. CDR3 length: 13 amino acids. Together with reference TRBV28 and TRBJ2-5, the CDR3 gives the full variable domain: DVKVTQSSRYLVKRTGEKVFLECVQDMDHENMFWYRQDPGLGLRLIYFSYDVKMKEKGDIPEGYSVSREKKERFSLILESASTNQTSMYLCASSFPPRESQYFGPGTRLLVL.

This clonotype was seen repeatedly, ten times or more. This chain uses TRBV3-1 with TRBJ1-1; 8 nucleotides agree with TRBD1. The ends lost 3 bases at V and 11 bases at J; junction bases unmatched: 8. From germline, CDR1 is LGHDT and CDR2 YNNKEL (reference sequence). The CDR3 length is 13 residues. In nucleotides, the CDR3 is TGTGCCAGCAGCCAGACGACAGGGGCTATGGCTTTCTTT. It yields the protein CASSQTTGAMAFF.

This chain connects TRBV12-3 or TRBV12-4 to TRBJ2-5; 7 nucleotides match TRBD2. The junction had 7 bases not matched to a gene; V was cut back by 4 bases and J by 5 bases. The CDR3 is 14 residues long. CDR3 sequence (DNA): TGTGCCAGCAGTTCCCTGTTGGGAGGGGAGACCCAGTACTTC. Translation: CASSSLLGGETQYF.

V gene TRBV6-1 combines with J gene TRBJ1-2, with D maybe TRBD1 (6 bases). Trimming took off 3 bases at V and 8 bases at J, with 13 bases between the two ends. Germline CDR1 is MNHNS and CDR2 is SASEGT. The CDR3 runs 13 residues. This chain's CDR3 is CASSESRTVGYTF. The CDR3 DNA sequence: TGTGCCAGCAGTGAGAGTAGGACAGTGGGCTACACCTTC.

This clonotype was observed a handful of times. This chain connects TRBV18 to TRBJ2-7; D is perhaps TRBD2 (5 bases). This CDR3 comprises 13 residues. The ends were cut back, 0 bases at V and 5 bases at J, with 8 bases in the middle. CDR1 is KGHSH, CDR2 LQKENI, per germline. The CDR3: CASSPPMGDEQYF. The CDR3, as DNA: TGTGCCAGCTCACCACCGATGGGAGACGAGCAGTACTTC.

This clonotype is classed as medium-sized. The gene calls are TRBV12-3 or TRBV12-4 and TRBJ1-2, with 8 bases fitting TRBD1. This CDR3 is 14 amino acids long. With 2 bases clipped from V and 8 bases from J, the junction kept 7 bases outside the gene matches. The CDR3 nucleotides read TGTGCCAGCAGTTTAACCCAGGGGGCCGGGGGCTACACCTTC. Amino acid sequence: CASSLTQGAGGYTF.